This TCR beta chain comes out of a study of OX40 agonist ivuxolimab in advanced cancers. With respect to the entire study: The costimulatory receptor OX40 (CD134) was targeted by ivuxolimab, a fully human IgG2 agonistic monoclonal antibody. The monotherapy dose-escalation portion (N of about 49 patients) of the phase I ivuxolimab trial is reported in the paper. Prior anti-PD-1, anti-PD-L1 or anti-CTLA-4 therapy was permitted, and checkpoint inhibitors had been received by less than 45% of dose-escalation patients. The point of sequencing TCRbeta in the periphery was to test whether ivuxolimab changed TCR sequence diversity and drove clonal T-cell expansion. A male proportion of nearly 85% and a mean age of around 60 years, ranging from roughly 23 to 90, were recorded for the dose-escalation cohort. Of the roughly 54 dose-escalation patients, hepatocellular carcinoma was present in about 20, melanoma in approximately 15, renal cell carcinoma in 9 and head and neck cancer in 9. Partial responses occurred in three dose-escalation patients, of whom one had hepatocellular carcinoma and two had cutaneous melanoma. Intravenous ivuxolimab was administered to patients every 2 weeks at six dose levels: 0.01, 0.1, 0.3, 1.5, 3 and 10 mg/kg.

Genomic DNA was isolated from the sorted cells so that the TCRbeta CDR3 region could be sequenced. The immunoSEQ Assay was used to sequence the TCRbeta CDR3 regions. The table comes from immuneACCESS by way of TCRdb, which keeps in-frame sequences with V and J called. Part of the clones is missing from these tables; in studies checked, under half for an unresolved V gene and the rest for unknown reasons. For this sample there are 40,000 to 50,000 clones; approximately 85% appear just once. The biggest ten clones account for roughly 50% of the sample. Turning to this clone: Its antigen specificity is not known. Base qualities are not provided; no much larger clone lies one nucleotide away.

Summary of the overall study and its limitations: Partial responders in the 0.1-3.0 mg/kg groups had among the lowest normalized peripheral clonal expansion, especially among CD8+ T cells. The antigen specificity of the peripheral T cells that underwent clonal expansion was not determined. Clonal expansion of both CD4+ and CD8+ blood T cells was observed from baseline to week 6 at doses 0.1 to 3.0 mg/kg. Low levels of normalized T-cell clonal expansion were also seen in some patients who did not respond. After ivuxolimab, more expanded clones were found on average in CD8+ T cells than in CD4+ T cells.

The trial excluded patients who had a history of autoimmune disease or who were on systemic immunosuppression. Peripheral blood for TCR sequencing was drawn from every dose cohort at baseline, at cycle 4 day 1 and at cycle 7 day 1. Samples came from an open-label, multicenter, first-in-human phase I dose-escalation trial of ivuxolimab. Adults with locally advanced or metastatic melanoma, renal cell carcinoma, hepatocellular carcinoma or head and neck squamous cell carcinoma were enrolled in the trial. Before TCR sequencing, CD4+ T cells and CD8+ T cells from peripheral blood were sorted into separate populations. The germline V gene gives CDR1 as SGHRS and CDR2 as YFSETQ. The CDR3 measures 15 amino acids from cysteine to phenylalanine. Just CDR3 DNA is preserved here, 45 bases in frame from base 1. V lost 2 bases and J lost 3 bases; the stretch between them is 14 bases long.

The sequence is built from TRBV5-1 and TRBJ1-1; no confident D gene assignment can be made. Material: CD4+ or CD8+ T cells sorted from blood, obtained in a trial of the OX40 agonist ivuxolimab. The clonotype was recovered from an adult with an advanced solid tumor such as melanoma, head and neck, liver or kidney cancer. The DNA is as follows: TGCGCCAGCAGCTTCGACCCTGGGAGAGACACTGAAGCTTTCTTT. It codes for CASSFDPGRDTEAFF.